Listed below are T cell receptor beta chains from one sample, sequenced in a study of T-cell reconstitution after alpha-beta-depleted transplantation in children. TCRdb ran MiXCR on the PCR reads and lists one entry per CDR3 protein. This sample has about a million distinct CDR3 sequences; around 30% occur once, and the top ten carry roughly 30%. The starting material was PBMCs, mostly from graft donor cells, obtained 360 days after TCRalphabeta/CD19-depleted stem cell transplant. Receptors originate from a boy under two years old who had a stem cell transplant for SCID, so the T cells may come from the graft donor. Both conserved end residues are part of each CDR3. The D gene is left open where the match is weak. The listing skips clone size in some rows; elsewhere it reads once, few, many or a size class.

J gene,D gene,clone size,V gene,CDR3 protein,CDR3 DNA
TRBJ2-3,-,few,TRBV20-1,CSANDPGGTDTQYF,TGCAGTGCAAACGACCCGGGGGGCACAGATACGCAGTATTTT
TRBJ2-7,TRBD2,-,TRBV7-2,CASSLDGLEGYEQYF,TGTGCCAGCAGCTTAGATGGACTAGAAGGCTACGAGCAGTACTTC
TRBJ2-7,-,few,TRBV5-1,CASSSQGVPYEQYF,TGCGCCAGCAGCTCCCAGGGAGTGCCCTACGAGCAGTACTTC
TRBJ1-6,-,-,TRBV20-1,CSARDWEGPYNSPLHF,TGCAGTGCTAGAGATTGGGAGGGGCCCTATAATTCACCCCTCCACTTT
TRBJ2-6,TRBD1,few,TRBV18,CASSPDGRGFSGANVLTF,TGTGCCAGCTCACCGGATGGCAGGGGGTTCTCTGGGGCCAACGTCCTGACTTTC
TRBJ1-2,-,many,TRBV6-5,CASSHGWQRANYGYTF,TGTGCCAGCAGTCACGGTTGGCAGAGAGCTAACTATGGCTACACCTTC
TRBJ2-7,TRBD1,-,TRBV28,CASSQITPGTGGTYEQYF,TGTGCCAGCAGTCAGATAACTCCCGGGACAGGAGGGACCTACGAGCAGTACTTC
TRBJ2-3,-,few,TRBV20-1,CSARVGETTDTQYF,TGCAGTGCTAGAGTGGGGGAAACCACAGATACGCAGTATTTT
TRBJ1-1,TRBD1,-,TRBV29-1,CSVELTGEDTEAFF,TGCAGCGTAGAACTTACAGGGGAAGACACTGAAGCTTTCTTT
TRBJ1-4,-,few,TRBV12-3/TRBV12-4,CASSLGTAKLFF,TGTGCCAGCAGCCTAGGCACAGCAAAACTGTTTTTT
TRBJ2-1,-,-,TRBV10-3,CAISESARNEQFF,TGTGCCATCAGTGAGTCGGCCAGAAATGAGCAGTTCTTC
TRBJ1-1,-,-,TRBV5-6,CATKGEGRGTEAFF,TGTGCCACCAAAGGGGAGGGGAGGGGCACTGAAGCTTTCTTT
TRBJ2-1,TRBD2,-,TRBV27,CASSAGLAGDEQFF,TGTGCCAGCAGTGCCGGACTAGCGGGGGATGAGCAGTTCTTC
TRBJ2-7,-,-,TRBV20-1,CSALYATGKQYF,TGCAGTGCTCTTTATGCAACAGGGAAGCAGTACTTC
TRBJ2-2,TRBD2,few,TRBV15,CATSRGRGRGELFF,TGTGCCACCAGCAGAGGCCGCGGGAGAGGGGAGCTGTTTTTT
TRBJ2-7,TRBD1,few,TRBV29-1,CSVEDLGQGAPYEQYF,TGCAGCGTTGAAGATCTCGGACAGGGGGCCCCCTACGAGCAGTACTTC
TRBJ2-2,-,-,TRBV7-8,CASSWDALVGELFF,TGTGCCAGCAGCTGGGACGCCCTTGTCGGGGAGCTGTTTTTT
TRBJ1-1,-,few,TRBV7-9,CASSRDQVDEAFF,TGTGCCAGCAGCCGCGATCAGGTTGACGAAGCTTTCTTT
TRBJ2-1,-,-,TRBV11-2,CASSPGSDEQFF,TGTGCCAGCAGCCCCGGGAGTGATGAGCAGTTCTTC
TRBJ2-1,-,-,TRBV3-1,CASSQDLRQEQFF,TGTGCCAGCAGCCAAGATTTGCGGCAGGAGCAGTTCTTC
TRBJ1-3,-,few,TRBV12-3/TRBV12-4,CASSFFSSGNTIYF,TGTGCCAGCAGTTTCTTCAGCTCTGGAAACACCATATATTTT
TRBJ1-2,-,few,TRBV2,CANSGRYGYTF,TGTGCCAACAGTGGGCGATATGGCTACACCTTC
TRBJ2-3,-,-,TRBV15,CATSTGRGLTTDTQYF,TGTGCCACCAGCACGGGACGGGGGCTGACCACAGATACGCAGTATTTT
TRBJ2-5,-,few,TRBV6-5,CASSYGGRAQETQYF,TGTGCCAGCAGTTACGGAGGCAGGGCCCAGGAGACCCAGTACTTC
TRBJ2-4,TRBD1,-,TRBV12-3/TRBV12-4,CASSTGTGVKAKNIQYF,TGTGCCAGCAGTACCGGGACAGGGGTAAAAGCCAAAAACATTCAGTACTTC
TRBJ2-7,TRBD1,-,TRBV29-1,CSVEVLSGQSSYEQYF,TGCAGCGTTGAAGTTTTATCGGGACAGTCATCCTACGAGCAGTACTTC
TRBJ1-4,-,-,TRBV12-3/TRBV12-4,CASSPRTKEGEKLFF,TGTGCCAGCAGTCCGCGCACCAAAGAGGGGGAAAAACTGTTTTTT
TRBJ2-2,-,-,TRBV6-2/TRBV6-3,CASSSAGFGQHQRWAELFF,TGTGCCAGCAGTTCCGCGGGCTTCGGACAGCATCAGCGTTGGGCGGAGCTGTTTTTT
TRBJ2-2,TRBD2,once,TRBV4-1,CASSHASLRTSGGAKANTGELFF,TGCGCCAGCAGCCACGCTTCGTTAAGGACTAGCGGGGGGGCGAAGGCGAACACCGGGGAGCTGTTTTTT
TRBJ2-2,-,-,TRBV12-3/TRBV12-4,CASSGARRELFF,TGTGCCAGCAGCGGGGCTAGACGGGAGCTGTTTTTT
TRBJ2-6,-,once,TRBV6-5,CASSYSTLTSGANVLTF,TGTGCCAGCAGTTACTCGACGCTTACCTCTGGGGCCAACGTCCTGACTTTC
TRBJ2-3,TRBD2,few,TRBV3-1,CASSQGAGLAGAGTDTQYF,TGTGCCAGCAGCCAAGGAGCGGGACTAGCGGGGGCCGGCACAGATACGCAGTATTTT
TRBJ2-5,-,-,TRBV7-9,CASSLVSGFQETQYF,TGTGCCAGCAGCTTAGTGTCGGGCTTCCAAGAGACCCAGTACTTC
TRBJ2-7,TRBD1,-,TRBV5-6,CASSPDPTGGYEQYF,TGTGCCAGCAGCCCCGACCCAACAGGGGGCTACGAGCAGTACTTC
TRBJ2-7,TRBD2,many,TRBV6-1,CASSRTSGGYEQYF,TGTGCCAGCAGCCGGACTAGCGGGGGATACGAGCAGTACTTC
TRBJ2-3,TRBD1,few,TRBV29-1,CSVPGGLDTQYF,TGCAGCGTACCAGGGGGCCTGGATACGCAGTATTTT
TRBJ2-1,-,-,TRBV19,CASSGGLRKGYNEQFF,TGTGCCAGTAGTGGGGGACTCAGGAAAGGCTACAATGAGCAGTTCTTC
TRBJ1-4,-,few,TRBV20-1,CSARPGPNEKLFF,TGCAGTGCTAGACCCGGGCCTAATGAAAAACTGTTTTTT
TRBJ2-7,TRBD2,-,TRBV28,CASSAPGLAGGTYEQYF,TGTGCCAGCAGTGCCCCGGGACTAGCGGGGGGGACCTACGAGCAGTACTTC
TRBJ2-5,TRBD1,-,TRBV6-2/TRBV6-3,CASRRTGGRETQYF,TGTGCCAGCAGACGAACAGGGGGCAGGGAGACCCAGTACTTC
TRBJ1-5,TRBD1,few,TRBV6-1,CASSLAGTGVSGQPQHF,TGTGCCAGCAGCCTAGCGGGGACAGGGGTTTCAGGTCAGCCCCAGCATTTT
TRBJ1-4,TRBD1,-,TRBV6-1,CASSHQGTANEKLFF,TGTGCCAGCAGCCACCAAGGGACAGCTAATGAAAAACTGTTTTTT
TRBJ1-1,-,few,TRBV18,CASSPGSPNTEAFF,TGTGCCAGCTCACCAGGCAGCCCGAACACTGAAGCTTTCTTT
TRBJ2-4,TRBD1,few,TRBV20-1,CSALTGNKNIQYF,TGCAGTGCCCTGACAGGGAACAAAAACATTCAGTACTTC
TRBJ2-3,TRBD2,-,TRBV4-3,CASSPVRDIAGGDTQYF,TGCGCCAGCAGCCCTGTCCGCGACATAGCGGGGGGAGATACGCAGTATTTT
TRBJ2-1,-,many,TRBV15,CATSRGYLSYNEQFF,TGTGCCACCAGCAGAGGTTACCTCTCCTACAATGAGCAGTTCTTC
TRBJ2-1,-,-,TRBV9,CASSPRAEFNEHFF,TGTGCCAGCAGCCCGAGAGCGGAGTTCAATGAGCATTTCTTC
TRBJ2-1,TRBD2,few,TRBV3-1,CASSPTSGNEQFF,TGTGCCAGCAGCCCGACTAGCGGCAATGAGCAGTTCTTC